Listed here are 2 T cell receptor beta chains from one sample, sequenced in a study of technical replicates of blood from a handful of donors. The table came from immunoSEQ multiplex PCR; TCRdb's copy has only in-frame clones and leaves some out. The sample yields under 95,000 clones, approximately 95% seen once. The sample was T cells isolated from PBMCs. These receptor sequences come from a human donor in good health.

The chain employs TRBV13 and TRBJ1-1; D unresolved. This CDR3 has 14 amino acids. Germline V CDR1 and CDR2: PRHDT, FYEKMQ (reference sequence). Trimming pared 2 bases from V and 1 base from J, leaving 8 bases between. CDR3 nucleotide sequence: TGTGCCAGCAGCTTACTTCGGGGGAACACTGAAGCTTTCTTT. This sequence encodes CASSLLRGNTEAFF. Filled out from reference TRBV13 and TRBJ1-1, the complete variable domain reads AAGVIQSPRHLIKEKRETATLKCYPIPRHDTVYWYQQGPGQDPQFLISFYEKMQSDKGSIPDRFSAQQFSDYHSELNMSSLELGDSALYFCASSLLRGNTEAFFGQGTRLTVV.

The CDR3, as DNA: TGCGCCAGCAGTGGCAGGTTCCCGCGTGATACGCAGTATTTT. It is translated as CASSGRFPRDTQYF. The gene calls are TRBV10-1 and TRBJ2-3; D is unclear. The germline CDR1 and CDR2 sequences are WNHNN and SYGVQD (reference sequence). V gave up 4 bases and J gave up 6 bases, with 14 bases separating them. The CDR3 is 14 residues long.